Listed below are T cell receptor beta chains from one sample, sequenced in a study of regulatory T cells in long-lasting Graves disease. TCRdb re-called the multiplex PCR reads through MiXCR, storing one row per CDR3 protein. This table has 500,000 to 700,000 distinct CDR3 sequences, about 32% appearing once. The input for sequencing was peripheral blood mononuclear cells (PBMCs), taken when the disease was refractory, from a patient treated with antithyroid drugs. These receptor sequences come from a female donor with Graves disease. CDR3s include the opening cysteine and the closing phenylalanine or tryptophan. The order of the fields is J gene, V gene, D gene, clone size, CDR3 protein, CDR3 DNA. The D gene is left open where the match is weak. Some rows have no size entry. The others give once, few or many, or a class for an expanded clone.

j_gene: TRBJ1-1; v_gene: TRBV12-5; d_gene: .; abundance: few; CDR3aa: CASGWQGPTEAFF; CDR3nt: TGTGCTAGTGGTTGGCAGGGCCCCACTGAAGCTTTCTTT
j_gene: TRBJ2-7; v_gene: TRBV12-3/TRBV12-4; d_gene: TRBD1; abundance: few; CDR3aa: CASSSSGTGAPEQYF; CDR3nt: TGTGCCAGCAGTTCCTCCGGGACAGGGGCTCCCGAGCAGTACTTC
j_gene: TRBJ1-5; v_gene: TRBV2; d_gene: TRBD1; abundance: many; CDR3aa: CASSGTGWNQPQHF; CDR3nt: TGTGCCAGCTCCGGGACAGGGTGGAATCAGCCCCAGCATTTT
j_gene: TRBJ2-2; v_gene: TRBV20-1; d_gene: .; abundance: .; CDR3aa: CSARDPGGSPGELFF; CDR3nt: TGCAGTGCTAGAGATCCAGGGGGGAGTCCCGGGGAGCTGTTTTTT
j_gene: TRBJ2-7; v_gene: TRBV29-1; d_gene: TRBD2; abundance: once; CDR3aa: CSVNSGGTSYEQYF; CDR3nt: TGCAGCGTTAATAGCGGGGGGACCTCCTACGAGCAGTACTTC
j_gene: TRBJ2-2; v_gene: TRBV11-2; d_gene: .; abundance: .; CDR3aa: CASSGRTVEGTNTGELFF; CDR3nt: TGTGCCAGCAGCGGCAGGACAGTCGAGGGCACGAACACCGGGGAGCTGTTTTTT
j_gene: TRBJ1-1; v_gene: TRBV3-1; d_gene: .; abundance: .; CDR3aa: CAGSSGPSGSTEAFF; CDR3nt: TGTGCCGGCAGCTCTGGTCCCTCAGGGAGCACTGAAGCTTTCTTT
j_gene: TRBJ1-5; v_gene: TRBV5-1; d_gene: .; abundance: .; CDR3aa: CASSPGQPSNQPQHF; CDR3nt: TGCGCCAGCAGCCCAGGACAACCTAGCAATCAGCCCCAGCATTTT
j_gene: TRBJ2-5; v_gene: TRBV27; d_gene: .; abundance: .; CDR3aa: CASSFAPAGQYF; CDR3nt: TGTGCCAGCAGTTTTGCCCCGGCCGGCCAGTACTTC
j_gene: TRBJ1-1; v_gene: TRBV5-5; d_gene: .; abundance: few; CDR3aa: CASSTIPEGNTEAFF; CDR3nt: TGTGCCAGCAGCACCATCCCGGAGGGGAACACTGAAGCTTTCTTT
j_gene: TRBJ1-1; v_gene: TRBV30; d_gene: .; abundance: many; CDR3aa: CAWSVGVNTEAFF; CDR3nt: TGTGCCTGGAGTGTTGGAGTGAACACTGAAGCTTTCTTT
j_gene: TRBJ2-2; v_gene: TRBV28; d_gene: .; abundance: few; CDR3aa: CASRPSGISNTGELFF; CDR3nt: TGTGCCAGCAGGCCCTCAGGAATATCGAACACCGGGGAGCTGTTTTTT
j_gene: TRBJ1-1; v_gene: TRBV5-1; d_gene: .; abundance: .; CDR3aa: CASSFTGGANTEAFF; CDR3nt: TGCGCCAGCAGCTTTACCGGTGGCGCGAACACTGAAGCTTTCTTT
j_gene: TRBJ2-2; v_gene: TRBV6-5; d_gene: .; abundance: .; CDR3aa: CASSYWTDNTGELFF; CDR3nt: TGTGCCAGCAGTTACTGGACGGATAACACCGGGGAGCTGTTTTTT
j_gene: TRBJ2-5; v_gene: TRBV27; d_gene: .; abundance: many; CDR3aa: CASSPTWIARGETQYF; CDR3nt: TGTGCCAGCAGTCCTACCTGGATCGCTCGGGGAGAGACCCAGTACTTC
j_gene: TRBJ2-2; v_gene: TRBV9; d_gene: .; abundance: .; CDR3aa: CASSVAGPGRGELFF; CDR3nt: TGTGCCAGCAGCGTCGCCGGACCTGGCCGCGGGGAGCTGTTTTTT
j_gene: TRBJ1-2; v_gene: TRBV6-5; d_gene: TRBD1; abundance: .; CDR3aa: CASSYASGTDNYGYTF; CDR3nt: TGTGCCAGCAGTTACGCCTCCGGGACAGATAACTATGGCTACACCTTC
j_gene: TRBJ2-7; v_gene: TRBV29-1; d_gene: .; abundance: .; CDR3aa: CSVEGAPPGASYEQYF; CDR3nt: TGCAGCGTTGAAGGTGCGCCTCCTGGGGCCTCCTACGAGCAGTACTTC
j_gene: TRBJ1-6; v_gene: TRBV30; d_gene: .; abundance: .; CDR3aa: CAWSGTVGNSPLHF; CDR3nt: TGTGCCTGGAGTGGGACAGTGGGTAATTCACCCCTCCACTTT
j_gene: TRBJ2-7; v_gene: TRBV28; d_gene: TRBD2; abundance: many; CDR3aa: CASSPPLAGGTTYEQYF; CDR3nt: TGTGCCAGCAGTCCCCCCCTAGCGGGAGGCACCACCTACGAGCAGTACTTC
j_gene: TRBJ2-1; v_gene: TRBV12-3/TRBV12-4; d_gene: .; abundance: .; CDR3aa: CASRLTTGNAEQFF; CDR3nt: TGTGCCAGCAGATTAACCACCGGGAACGCTGAGCAGTTCTTC
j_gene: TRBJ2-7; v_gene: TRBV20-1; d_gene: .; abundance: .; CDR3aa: CSAIDLGQNGLFYEQYF; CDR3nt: TGCAGTGCTATAGATCTTGGACAGAACGGGTTGTTCTACGAGCAGTACTTC
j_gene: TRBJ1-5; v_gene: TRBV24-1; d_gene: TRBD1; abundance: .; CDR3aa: CATSESGGGNQPQHF; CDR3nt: TGTGCCACCAGTGAGTCAGGGGGAGGCAATCAGCCCCAGCATTTT
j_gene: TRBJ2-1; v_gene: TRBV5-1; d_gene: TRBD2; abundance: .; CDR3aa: CASSYGLADYNEQFF; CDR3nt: TGCGCCAGCAGCTACGGACTAGCAGACTACAATGAGCAGTTCTTC
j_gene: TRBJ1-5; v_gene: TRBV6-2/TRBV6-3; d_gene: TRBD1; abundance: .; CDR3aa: CASSSRQGSPPQHF; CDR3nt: TGTGCCAGCAGCTCGAGACAGGGGAGCCCGCCCCAGCATTTT
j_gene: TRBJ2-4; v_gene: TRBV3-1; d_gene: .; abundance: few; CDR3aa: CASSGLNIQYF; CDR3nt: TGTGCCAGCAGCGGGCTAAACATTCAGTACTTC
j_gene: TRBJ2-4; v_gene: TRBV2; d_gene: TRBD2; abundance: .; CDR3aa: CASVGLAGNIQYF; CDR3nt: TGTGCCAGCGTGGGACTAGCGGGAAACATTCAGTACTTC
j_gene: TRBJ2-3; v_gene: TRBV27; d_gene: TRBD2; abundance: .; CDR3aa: CASRLAGEDTQYF; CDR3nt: TGTGCCAGCAGACTAGCGGGAGAAGATACGCAGTATTTT
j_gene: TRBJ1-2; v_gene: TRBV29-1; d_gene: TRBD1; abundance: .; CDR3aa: CSVLSGQGTSGYTF; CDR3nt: TGCAGCGTTCTATCGGGACAGGGAACTAGTGGCTACACCTTC
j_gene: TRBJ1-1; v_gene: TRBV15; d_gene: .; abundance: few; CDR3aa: CATSTGYTEAFF; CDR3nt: TGTGCCACCAGCACAGGGTACACTGAAGCTTTCTTT
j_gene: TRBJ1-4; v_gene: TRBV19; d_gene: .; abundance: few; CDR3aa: CASSIGTGNEKLFF; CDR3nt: TGTGCCAGTAGTATTGGGACCGGTAATGAAAAACTGTTTTTT
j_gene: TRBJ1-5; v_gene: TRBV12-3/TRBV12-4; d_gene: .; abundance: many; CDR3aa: CASTRDGAWPQHF; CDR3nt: TGTGCCAGCACCCGGGACGGTGCGTGGCCCCAGCATTTT
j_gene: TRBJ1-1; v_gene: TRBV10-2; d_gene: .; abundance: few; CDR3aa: CASVGQDLTEAFF; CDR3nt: TGCGCCAGCGTCGGTCAGGACCTCACTGAAGCTTTCTTT
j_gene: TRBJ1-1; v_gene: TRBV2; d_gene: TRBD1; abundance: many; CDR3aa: CASRIDRGREAFF; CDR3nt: TGTGCCAGCAGGATAGACAGGGGTCGGGAAGCTTTCTTT
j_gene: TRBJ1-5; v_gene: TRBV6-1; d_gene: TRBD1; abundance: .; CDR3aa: CASSGPTGGGNQPQHF; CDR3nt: TGTGCCAGCAGTGGACCAACAGGGGGGGGGAATCAGCCCCAGCATTTT
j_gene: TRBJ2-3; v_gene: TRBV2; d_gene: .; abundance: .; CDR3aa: CASSERVARTDTQYF; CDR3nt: TGTGCCAGCAGTGAAAGGGTAGCGAGGACAGATACGCAGTATTTT
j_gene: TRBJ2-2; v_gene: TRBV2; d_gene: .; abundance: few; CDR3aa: CASRSTTAGELFF; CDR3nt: TGTGCCAGCAGATCGACTACCGCCGGGGAGCTGTTTTTT
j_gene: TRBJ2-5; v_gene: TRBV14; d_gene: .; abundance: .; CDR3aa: CASSQVGQIEGTQYF; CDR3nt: TGTGCCAGCAGCCAAGTAGGACAAATTGAAGGGACCCAGTACTTC
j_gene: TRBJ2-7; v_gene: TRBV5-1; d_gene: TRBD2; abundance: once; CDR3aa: CASRGNGGSYYEQYF; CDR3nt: TGCGCCAGTCGAGGGAACGGGGGGTCATACTACGAGCAGTACTTC
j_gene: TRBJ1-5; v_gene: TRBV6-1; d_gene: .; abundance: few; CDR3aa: CASSESEQGLHSNQPQHF; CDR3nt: TGTGCCAGCAGTGAATCTGAACAGGGTCTACATAGCAATCAGCCCCAGCATTTT
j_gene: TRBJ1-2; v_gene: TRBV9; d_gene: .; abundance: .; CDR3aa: CASSNSWQNYGYTF; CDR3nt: TGTGCCAGCAGCAATAGCTGGCAGAACTATGGCTACACCTTC
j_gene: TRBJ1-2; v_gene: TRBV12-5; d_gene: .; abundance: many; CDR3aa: CASGHTRNYGYTF; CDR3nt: TGTGCTAGTGGCCATACAAGGAACTATGGCTACACCTTC
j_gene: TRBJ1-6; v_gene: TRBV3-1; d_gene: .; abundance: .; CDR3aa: CASSQLSPLHF; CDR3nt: TGTGCCAGCAGCCAACTTTCACCCCTCCACTTT
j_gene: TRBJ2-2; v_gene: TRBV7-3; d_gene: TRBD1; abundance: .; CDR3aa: CASSQMGQGDTGELFF; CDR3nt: TGTGCCAGCAGCCAGATGGGACAGGGGGACACCGGGGAGCTGTTTTTT
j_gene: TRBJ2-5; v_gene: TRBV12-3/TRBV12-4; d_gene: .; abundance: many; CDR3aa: CASSTKTGLATQYF; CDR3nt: TGTGCCAGCAGTACCAAGACAGGTTTGGCGACCCAGTACTTC
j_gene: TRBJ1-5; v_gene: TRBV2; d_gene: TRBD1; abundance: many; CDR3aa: CASSTGEDQPQHF; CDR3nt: TGTGCCAGCAGCACAGGGGAGGATCAGCCCCAGCATTTT
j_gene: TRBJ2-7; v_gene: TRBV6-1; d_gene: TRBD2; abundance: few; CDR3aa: CASSEAHLAGVEQYF; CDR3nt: TGTGCCAGCAGTGAAGCGCATCTAGCGGGAGTCGAGCAGTACTTC
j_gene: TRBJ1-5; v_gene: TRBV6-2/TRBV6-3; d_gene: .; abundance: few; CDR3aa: CASSYSASNQPQHF; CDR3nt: TGTGCCAGCAGTTACTCGGCGAGTAATCAGCCCCAGCATTTT
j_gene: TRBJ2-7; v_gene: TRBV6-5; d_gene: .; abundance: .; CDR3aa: CASSYSAWDEQYF; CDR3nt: TGTGCCAGCAGTTACTCAGCCTGGGACGAGCAGTACTTC
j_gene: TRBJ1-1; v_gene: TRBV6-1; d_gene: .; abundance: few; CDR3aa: CASSRVLLLMNTEAFF; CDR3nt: TGTGCCAGCAGCCGGGTCCTACTGTTAATGAACACTGAAGCTTTCTTT
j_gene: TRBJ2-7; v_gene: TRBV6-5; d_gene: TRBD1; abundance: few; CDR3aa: CASSWDRWGRGEQYF; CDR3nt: TGTGCCAGCAGTTGGGACAGGTGGGGAAGGGGCGAGCAGTACTTC
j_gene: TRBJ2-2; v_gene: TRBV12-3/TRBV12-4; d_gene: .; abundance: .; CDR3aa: CASSMVSNTGELFF; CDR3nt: TGTGCTAGTAGCATGGTGTCGAACACCGGGGAGCTGTTTTTT
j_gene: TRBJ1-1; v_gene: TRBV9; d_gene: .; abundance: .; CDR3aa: CASSVAGAELMNTEAFF; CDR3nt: TGTGCCAGCAGCGTAGCTGGGGCAGAACTCATGAACACTGAAGCTTTCTTT